Listed here are 3 T cell receptor beta chains from one sample, sequenced in a study of blood T cell repertoires in COVID-19. Repertoires were generated with immunoSEQ multiplex PCR, while TCRdb's copy carries only in-frame clones and drops some. This table has 250,000 to 350,000 clones, roughly 84% appearing once. The sample was peripheral blood. The receptor source for this set is a human donor with COVID-19, enrolled during active disease. The donor label of this sample is uncertain.

The genes are TRBV2 and TRBJ1-3, with unresolved D. V was shortened by 2 bases and J by 0 bases, with 5 bases between the two germline ends. The germline CDR1 and CDR2 sequences are SNHLY and FYNNEI. This CDR3 has 14 amino acids. The CDR3 DNA sequence: TGTGCCAGCAGTGAATTTAGCTCTGGAAACACCATATATTTT. This translates into CASSEFSSGNTIYF.

The gene calls are TRBV7-9 and TRBJ1-1; the D gene is possibly TRBD1 (5 bases). With 1 base removed from V and 6 bases from J, the gap between germline ends came to 9 bases. Looked up from germline, CDR1 is SEHNR and CDR2 is FQNEAQ (reference sequence). This CDR3 is built from 13 residues. The CDR3 sequence is CASSLDGGAEAFF. The CDR3 DNA is TGTGCCAGCAGCTTAGATGGGGGGGCTGAAGCTTTCTTT.

In this sample, this clone turned up once. The chain joins TRBV4-1 to TRBJ2-2; possible D gene TRBD2, 6 bases. Deletions cut 4 bases from V and 1 base from J, with 13 bases between. This CDR3 region has 16 residues. Per the germline V gene, CDR1 is MGHRA and CDR2 is YSYEKL. DNA of the CDR3: TGCGCCAGCAGCCCACGGTGGGGGGTGAACACCGGGGAGCTGTTTTTT. As protein: CASSPRWGVNTGELFF.